Listed below are T cell receptor beta chains from one sample, sequenced in a study of T cells after yellow fever vaccination. A single record per CDR3 protein comes from TCRdb applying MiXCR to the 5' RACE reads. There are about 550,000 distinct CDR3 sequences in the sample; roughly a fifth occur only once, and roughly an eighth lies in the top ten. Sequenced here: PBMCs, sampled 15 days after the yellow fever booster vaccination. Every receptor here comes from a man aged 25-40 years who received the YFV17D yellow fever vaccine. The CDR3 runs from the conserved cysteine through the conserved F or W. Fields, in order: V gene, clone size, CDR3 length, CDR3 protein. The listing skips clone size in some rows; elsewhere it reads once, few, many or a size class.

TRBV15 | NA | 16 | CATSRDWQGVNYGYTF
TRBV6-2/TRBV6-3 | NA | 13 | CASRPTSLDTQYF
TRBV20-1 | NA | 12 | CSARAQGDTQYF
TRBV18 | many | 12 | CASSPLTGELFF
TRBV6-5 | NA | 17 | CASSLLGTGSVSAEAFF
TRBV4-3 | NA | 14 | CASSQDTYSGELFF
TRBV5-5 | few | 16 | CASSLELGPIEETQYF
TRBV12-3/TRBV12-4 | NA | 15 | CASTGGLADYNEQFF
TRBV6-1 | few | 13 | CASSPLGVHEQYF
TRBV29-1 | few | 13 | CSVESALGHEAFF
TRBV12-3/TRBV12-4 | NA | 16 | CASSFLTSGSLHEQFF
TRBV12-3/TRBV12-4 | NA | 14 | CASSLSFSQGGAFF
TRBV14 | NA | 15 | CASSQNAGLGNEQFF
TRBV18 | few | 15 | CASSMAGQGGGTQYF
TRBV29-1 | once | 13 | CSVKTGTSHGYTF
TRBV4-2 | few | 16 | CASSQDGGRAAGELFF
TRBV28 | few | 12 | CASKAGSETQYF
TRBV6-2/TRBV6-3 | NA | 14 | CASSYLAGWNEQFF
TRBV6-1 | NA | 13 | CASHSGLNTEAFF
TRBV7-2 | few | 15 | CASSWSRLAADEQFF
TRBV20-1 | NA | 14 | CSATDRGLGYEQYF
TRBV6-1 | few | 15 | CASSVRQGAMDIQYF
TRBV18 | many | 13 | CASSPGSTDTQYF
TRBV6-5 | NA | 14 | CASSSRGGTYEQYF
TRBV7-9 | few | 14 | CASSFRHITDTQYF
TRBV12-3/TRBV12-4 | few | 12 | CASNIWGDTQYF
TRBV20-1 | few | 13 | CSASDSGANVLTF
TRBV7-2 | NA | 13 | CASSLAPQYEQYF
TRBV19 | NA | 17 | CASSIPPRSWDRPFLFF
TRBV15 | few | 13 | CATSRDFSYEQYF
TRBV20-1 | NA | 12 | CSAKGLVNEQFF
TRBV4-3 | few | 15 | CASSQDNSESETQYF
TRBV6-2/TRBV6-3 | NA | 18 | CASSYSTRSVFISYEQYF
TRBV5-1 | few | 15 | CASTSQGAGANVLTF
TRBV5-1 | few | 15 | CASSHLSGMNTEAFF
TRBV12-3/TRBV12-4 | few | 17 | CASRSTGGLAGYNEQFF
TRBV12-3/TRBV12-4 | NA | 14 | CASSLVGTGTEAFF
TRBV6-5 | few | 14 | CASSYRQGLETRDF
TRBV20-1 | NA | 13 | CSAQDRDTGELFF
TRBV5-1 | many | 13 | CASSLESYNEQFF
TRBV6-2/TRBV6-3 | few | 13 | CASSGPLGGEQFF
TRBV7-2 | few | 14 | CASSTSGLANEQFF
TRBV12-3/TRBV12-4 | NA | 11 | CASGLGETQYF
TRBV7-2 | NA | 16 | CASSLEWSVGGDTQYF
TRBV6-2/TRBV6-3 | few | 16 | CASSLLSGEDPYEQYF
TRBV20-1 | few | 15 | CSAQQGASLNQPQHF
TRBV24-1 | NA | 13 | CATSDLLGYEQYF
TRBV20-1 | NA | 14 | CSARGGLALETQYF
TRBV29-1 | NA | 12 | CSVEELSNEQFF